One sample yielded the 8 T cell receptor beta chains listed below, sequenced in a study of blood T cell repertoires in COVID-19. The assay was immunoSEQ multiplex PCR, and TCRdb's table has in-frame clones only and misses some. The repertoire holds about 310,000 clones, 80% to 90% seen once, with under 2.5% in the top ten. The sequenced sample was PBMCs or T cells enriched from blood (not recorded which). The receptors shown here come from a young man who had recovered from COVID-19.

The CDR3 is CASSLAERRLAGGQGYNEQFF. DNA of the CDR3: TGTGCCAGCAGCTTAGCAGAGCGGAGGCTAGCGGGGGGACAGGGATACAATGAGCAGTTCTTC. V is TRBV7-8 and J is TRBJ2-1; 11 bases map to TRBD2. Germline V CDR1 and CDR2: SGHVS, FQNEAQ. This CDR3 contains 21 residues. The J segment lost 4 bases and the V segment lost 0 bases, leaving 17 bases of the junction unmatched. The full variable domain, with the rest looked up from reference TRBV7-8 and TRBJ2-1, is GAGVSQSPRYKVAKRGQDVALRCDPISGHVSLFWYQQALGQGPEFLTYFQNEAQLDKSGLPSDRFFAERPEGSVSTLKIQRTQQEDSAVYLCASSLAERRLAGGQGYNEQFFGPGTRLTVL.

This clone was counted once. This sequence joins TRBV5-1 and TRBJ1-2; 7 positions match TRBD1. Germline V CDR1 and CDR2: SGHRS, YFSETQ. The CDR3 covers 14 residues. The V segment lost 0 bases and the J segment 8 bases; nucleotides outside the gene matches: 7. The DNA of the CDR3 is TGCGCCAGCAGCTTGGAAGACAGGGTCTTCGGCTACACCTTC. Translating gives CASSLEDRVFGYTF.

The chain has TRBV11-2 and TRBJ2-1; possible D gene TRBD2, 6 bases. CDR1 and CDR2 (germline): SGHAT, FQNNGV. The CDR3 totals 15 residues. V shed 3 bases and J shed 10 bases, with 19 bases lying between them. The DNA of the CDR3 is TGTGCCAGCAGCTTGGATAGCGGCGGTTATAGGGAGCAGTTCTTC. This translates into CASSLDSGGYREQFF.

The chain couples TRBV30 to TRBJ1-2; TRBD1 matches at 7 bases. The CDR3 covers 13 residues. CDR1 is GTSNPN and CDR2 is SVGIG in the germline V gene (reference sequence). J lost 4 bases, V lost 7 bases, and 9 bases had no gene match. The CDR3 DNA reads TGTGCCTCCCGTAGGGGGCAGCTCTATGGCTACACCTTC. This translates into CASRRGQLYGYTF.

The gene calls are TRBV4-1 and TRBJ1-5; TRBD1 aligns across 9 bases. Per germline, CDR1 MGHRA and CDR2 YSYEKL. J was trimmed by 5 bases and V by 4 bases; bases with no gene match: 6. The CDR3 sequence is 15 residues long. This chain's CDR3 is CASSPRQGGDQPQHF. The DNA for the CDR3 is TGCGCCAGCAGCCCAAGACAGGGGGGGGATCAGCCCCAGCATTTT.

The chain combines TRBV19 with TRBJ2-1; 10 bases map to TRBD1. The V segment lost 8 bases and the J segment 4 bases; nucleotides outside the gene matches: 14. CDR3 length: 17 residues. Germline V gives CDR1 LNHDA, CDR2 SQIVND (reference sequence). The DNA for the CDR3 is TGTGCCAGTTCCCCCGGTGACAGGGGGCGAGGATACAATGAGCAGTTCTTC. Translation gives CASSPGDRGRGYNEQFF. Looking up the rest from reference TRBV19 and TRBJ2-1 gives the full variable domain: DGGITQSPKYLFRKEGQNVTLSCEQNLNHDAMYWYRQDPGQGLRLIYYSQIVNDFQKGDIAEGYSVSREKKESFPLTVTSAQKNPTAFYLCASSPGDRGRGYNEQFFGPGTRLTVL.

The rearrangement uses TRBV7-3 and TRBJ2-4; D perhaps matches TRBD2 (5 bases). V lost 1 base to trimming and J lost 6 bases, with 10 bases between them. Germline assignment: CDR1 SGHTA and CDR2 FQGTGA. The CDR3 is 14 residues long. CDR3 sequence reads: CASSLSGPGNIQYF. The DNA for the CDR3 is TGTGCCAGCAGCTTAAGCGGGCCGGGAAACATTCAGTACTTC.

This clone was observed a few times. The CDR3 DNA sequence: TGTGCCAGCAGCTTATACTACGAGCAGTACTTC. As protein: CASSLYYEQYF. The chain carries TRBV5-5 and TRBJ2-7, with D unresolved. CDR3 length equals 11 residues. Trimming stripped 2 bases from V and 3 bases from J, with 3 bases between. The V gene's germline CDR1 is SGHKS and CDR2 YYEKEE (reference sequence).